The 23 T cell receptor beta chains in this list originate from one sample, sequenced in a study of blood T cell repertoires in COVID-19. The method was immunoSEQ multiplex PCR; TCRdb's version includes in-frame clones alone and lacks a portion of them. The sample has about 410,000 clones, 70% to 90% seen once; the top ten hold about 1.6%. The sequencing input was peripheral blood. These receptors all come from a woman between 40 and 55 years old with COVID-19, enrolled during active disease.

This chain connects TRBV29-1 to TRBJ2-2; 11 bases agree with TRBD2. CDR3 length: 15 amino acids. Germline V gene data show CDR1 as SQVTM and CDR2 as ANQGSEA. The trim removed 2 bases at V and 5 bases at J, leaving 4 bases unmatched. The CDR3 protein is CSVELLAGGTGELFF. CDR3 coding DNA: TGCAGCGTTGAACTCCTAGCGGGAGGTACCGGGGAGCTGTTTTTT.

CDR3 protein: CASSLRRNTGELFF. In nucleotides, the CDR3 is TGTGCCAGCAGTTTGAGAAGGAACACCGGGGAGCTGTTTTTT. V and J are TRBV27 and TRBJ2-2; no firm D call. Germline CDR1 and CDR2: MNHEY and SMNVEV (reference sequence). The CDR3 runs 14 residues. Trimming left V 3 bases short and J 1 base short, with 6 bases between.

The rearrangement joins TRBV7-3 to TRBJ1-6, with D unresolved. Germline CDR1 and CDR2: SGHTA and FQGTGA. V lost 5 bases and J lost 0, with 11 bases in between. This CDR3 contains 16 residues. Written as DNA, the CDR3 is TGTGCCAGCAGCCCAACTCCGAGCTCCTATAATTCACCCCTCCACTTT. It specifies CASSPTPSSYNSPLHF. Combining the CDR3 with reference TRBV7-3 and TRBJ1-6 gives the whole variable domain GAGVSQTPSNKVTEKGKYVELRCDPISGHTALYWYRQSLGQGPEFLIYFQGTGAADDSGLPNDRFFAVRPEGSVSTLKIQRTERGDSAVYLCASSPTPSSYNSPLHFGNGTRLTVT.

This chain joins TRBV27 and TRBJ1-4, with 8 bases that match TRBD1. This CDR3 contains 16 residues. The J segment lost 4 bases and the V segment lost 4 bases, leaving 8 bases of the junction unmatched. Germline V gene data show CDR1 as MNHEY and CDR2 as SMNVEV (reference sequence). The CDR3 DNA reads TGTGCCAGCAGTTCGGACGGACAGGGCTTTAATGAAAAACTGTTTTTT. This translates into CASSSDGQGFNEKLFF.

J is TRBJ2-7 and V is TRBV28; possible D gene TRBD1, 6 bases. V shed 5 bases and J shed 0 bases, with 20 bases lying between them. The CDR3 spans 17 residues. From germline, CDR1 is MDHEN and CDR2 SYDVKM. The CDR3 sequence is CASSTNHRATSSYEQYF. CDR3 nucleotide sequence: TGTGCCAGCAGTACAAATCACAGGGCTACGAGCTCCTACGAGCAGTACTTC.

The chain employs TRBV7-2 and TRBJ1-5, with D possibly TRBD1 on 6 matching bases. Germline loops: CDR1 SGHTA, CDR2 FQGNSA. The CDR3 contains 15 residues. V lost 5 bases to trimming and J lost 4 bases, with 15 bases between them. The CDR3 spells CASSPDRRLNQPQHF. In DNA, the CDR3 is TGTGCCAGCAGCCCTGACAGGAGACTTAATCAGCCCCAGCATTTT.

The chain uses TRBV24-1 and TRBJ2-5, with 7 bases aligning to TRBD1. The trim removed 4 bases at V and 7 bases at J, leaving 11 bases unmatched. The CDR3 consists of 15 residues. Germline CDR1 and CDR2: KGHDR and SFDVKD. In DNA form, the CDR3 reads TGTGCCACCAGTGACAGCAGGGGGTCCGGATCGACCCAGTACTTC. This sequence encodes CATSDSRGSGSTQYF.

This rearrangement joins TRBV28 to TRBJ1-1, with D unclear. With 3 bases removed from V and 6 bases from J, the gap between germline ends came to 8 bases. The CDR3 spans 12 residues. In germline, CDR1 is MDHEN, CDR2 SYDVKM. The CDR3 loop is CASSFLGAEAFF. CDR3 sequence (DNA): TGTGCCAGCAGTTTCCTCGGGGCTGAAGCTTTCTTT.

This sequence joins TRBV6-4 and TRBJ2-3; unclear D gene. The length of the CDR3 is 11 residues. Trimming took off 10 bases at V and 8 bases at J, with 13 bases between the two ends. Germline-derived CDR1 and CDR2 are MRHNA and SNTAGT. CDR3 residues: CATGELGTQYF. As DNA, the CDR3 is TGTGCCACCGGAGAATTAGGTACGCAGTATTTT.

This chain links TRBV9 with TRBJ1-2; D is perhaps TRBD1 (5 bases). Per the germline V gene, CDR1 is SGDLS and CDR2 is YYNGEE. CDR3 size: 15 residues. V lost 1 base to trimming and J lost 3 bases, with 13 bases between them. The CDR3 loop is CASSVFDSLDYGYTF. For the CDR3, the DNA is TGTGCCAGCAGCGTATTTGACAGCCTGGACTATGGCTACACCTTC.

Only one count was recorded for this clone. V gene TRBV27 combines with J gene TRBJ2-3; TRBD2 matches at 9 bases. Unmatched junction bases numbered 7, after V lost 5 bases and J lost 1 base. The CDR3 is 16 residues long. Germline assignment: CDR1 MNHEY and CDR2 SMNVEV (reference sequence). CDR3 protein: CASSGRLAAGTDTQYF. CDR3 DNA: TGTGCCAGCAGTGGGAGACTAGCGGCAGGCACAGATACGCAGTATTTT.

The chain recombines TRBV7-9 with TRBJ1-2; D not resolved. CDR1 is SEHNR and CDR2 is FQNEAQ in the germline V gene (reference sequence). The CDR3 covers 13 residues. V was pared by 1 base and J by 6 bases, with 9 bases between. The CDR3 sequence is CASSLDYTDGYTF. The CDR3 nucleotides read TGTGCCAGCAGCTTAGACTACACGGATGGCTACACCTTC.

The chain has TRBV27 and TRBJ1-1; D not certain. V was trimmed by 6 bases and J by 1 base, leaving 3 bases between them. Germline V gene data show CDR1 as MNHEY and CDR2 as SMNVEV (reference sequence). CDR3 length equals 11 residues. The CDR3 protein is CASRANTEAFF. The CDR3 coding sequence is TGTGCCAGCAGGGCGAACACTGAAGCTTTCTTT.

This clone was counted only a few times. The J gene is TRBJ1-5, the V gene TRBV7-2; no clear D. The CDR3 is 15 residues long. Trimming removed 0 bases from V and 7 bases from J, with 13 bases in between. CDR1 and CDR2 (germline): SGHTA, FQGNSA. DNA for the CDR3: TGTGCCAGCAGCTTAGCGAGGCAGTGGAACCAGCCCCAGCATTTT. Encoded protein: CASSLARQWNQPQHF.

The gene calls are TRBV27 and TRBJ1-2; no clear D gene. The CDR3 sequence is 14 residues long. The germline gives CDR1 MNHEY, CDR2 SMNVEV (reference sequence). The V and J ends lost 3 bases and 4 bases respectively, with 12 bases between them. CDR3 in amino acids: CASSFRVDGYGYTF. The CDR3 DNA follows: TGTGCCAGCAGTTTCCGGGTCGATGGCTATGGCTACACCTTC.

V and J are TRBV20-1 and TRBJ1-2; D may be TRBD1 (5 bases). The CDR3 loop spans 11 amino acids. CDR1 and CDR2 (germline): DFQATT, SNEGSKA (reference sequence). V was trimmed by 5 bases and J by 5 bases, leaving 9 bases between them. The CDR3 nucleotides are TGCAGTGCTGTGGGGCAGTATGGCTACACCTTC. Translated: CSAVGQYGYTF.

The genes are TRBV7-2 and TRBJ1-2; D gene ambiguous. Germline CDR1 SGHTA, CDR2 FQGNSA. CDR3 size: 14 residues. Trimming took 1 base from V and 9 from J, leaving 15 bases between them. Written as DNA, the CDR3 is TGTGCCAGCAGCTTAGAGAGGCATGCTACGAGCTACACCTTC. Protein sequence: CASSLERHATSYTF.

This sequence joins TRBV28 and TRBJ2-4; D gene uncertain. Germline V lookup: CDR1 MDHEN, CDR2 SYDVKM. This CDR3 contains 16 residues. V was clipped by 2 bases and J by 9 bases, with 20 bases between them. CDR3 sequence (DNA): TGTGCCAGCAGTTTACCCACAACGGAGATCCCTCTCATTCAGTACTTC. This codes for CASSLPTTEIPLIQYF.

This clone came up a few times. The sample has other DNA sequences that encode this CDR3 too. This chain joins TRBV7-3 and TRBJ1-2; 8 bases map to TRBD1. Looked up from germline, CDR1 is SGHTA and CDR2 is FQGTGA. The CDR3 runs to 13 residues. After removal of 5 bases from V and 5 bases from J, the junction contained 4 bases not matched to a gene. The CDR3 sequence is CASSRGQGYGYTF. The DNA of the CDR3 is TGTGCCAGCAGCCGAGGACAGGGATATGGCTACACCTTC.

This sequence joins TRBV6-4 and TRBJ2-7, with a possible D match to TRBD2 (6 bases). This CDR3 is built from 13 residues. Germline CDR1 reads MRHNA; CDR2 reads SNTAGT. V dropped 8 bases and J dropped 6 bases, with 17 bases sitting between them. The CDR3 is CASLCQGLGEQYF. The DNA for the CDR3 is TGTGCCAGCTTATGTCAGGGACTCGGCGAGCAGTACTTC.

This clone has a single count. The J gene is TRBJ1-2, the V gene TRBV12-5; D is possibly TRBD1 (5 bases). The CDR3 is 15 amino acids. V was clipped by 2 bases and J by 5 bases, with 15 bases between them. Germline assignment: CDR1 LGHNT and CDR2 FRNRAP. CDR3 sequence (DNA): TGTGCTAGTGGTTTGACCCCCGACAGACCTTATGGCTACACCTTC. Its protein product is CASGLTPDRPYGYTF.

The rearrangement links TRBV18 to TRBJ2-7; weak D call: TRBD2 (6 bases). The germline V gene has CDR1 KGHSH and CDR2 LQKENI. Trimming stripped 4 bases from V and 2 bases from J, with 12 bases between. The CDR3 is made up of 14 amino acids. The CDR3 reads CASSLRDSTYEQYF. The CDR3 DNA is TGTGCCAGCTCACTGCGGGACTCCACCTACGAGCAGTACTTC.

The chain carries TRBV27 and TRBJ2-5, with TRBD1 identical over 12 bases. Trimming cost V 6 bases and J 7 bases; bases outside gene matches: 6. The CDR3 runs 14 residues. Germline V gives CDR1 MNHEY, CDR2 SMNVEV (reference sequence). CDR3 bases: TGTGCCAGCAGACCGGGACAGGGGGCCGGGACCCAGTACTTC. Protein sequence: CASRPGQGAGTQYF.